This T cell receptor (beta chain) emerged from a study of T-cell memory formation after mild COVID-19. Study observations and caveats: Researchers found some responding clones in pre-infection memory, a sign that cross-reactive memory joined. Contracting clones from day 15 to 85 had balanced CD4/CD8; later expanders favoured CD4+. Mainly CM and EM harbored the contracting CD4+ clones; mainly EMRA harbored the CD8+ ones.

This clonotype was seen a few times. Its matching antigen is unknown. The V gene end was trimmed by 2 bases and the J gene end by 7 bases; junction bases not matched to a gene: 8. Germline CDR1 and CDR2: LGHNA and YNFKEQ. The CDR3 has 16 amino acids. One entry per CDR3 protein, called by TCRdb with MiXCR from the 5' RACE reads. This table has hundreds of thousands of distinct CDR3 sequences, roughly 26% appearing once. Sequencing was carried out using PBMCs or a T cell subset sorted from them (not recorded which). This sequence originates from an adult woman who had mild COVID-19 (a few samples of this study predate the infection). Cell type and time point are not known. V and J are TRBV4-2 and TRBJ2-1; 10 nucleotides align to TRBD2. The CDR3 DNA is TGTGCCAGCAGCCAATCCCTGGGACTAGCGTATAATGAGCAGTTCTTC. It is translated as CASSQSLGLAYNEQFF.